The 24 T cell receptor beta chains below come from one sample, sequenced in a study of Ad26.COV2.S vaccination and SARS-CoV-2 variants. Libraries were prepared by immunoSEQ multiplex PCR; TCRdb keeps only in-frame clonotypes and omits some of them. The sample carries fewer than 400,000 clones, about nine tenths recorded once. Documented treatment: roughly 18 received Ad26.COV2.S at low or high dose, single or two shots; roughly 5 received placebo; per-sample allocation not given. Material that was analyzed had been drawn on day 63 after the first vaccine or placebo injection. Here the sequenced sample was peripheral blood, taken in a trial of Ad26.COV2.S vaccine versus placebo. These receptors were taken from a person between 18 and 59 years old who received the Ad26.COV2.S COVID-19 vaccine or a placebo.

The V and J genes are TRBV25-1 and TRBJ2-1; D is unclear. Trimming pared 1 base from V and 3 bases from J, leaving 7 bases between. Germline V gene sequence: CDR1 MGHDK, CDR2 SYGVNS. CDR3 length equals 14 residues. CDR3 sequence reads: CASSELDDYNEQFF. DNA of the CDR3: TGTGCCAGCAGTGAATTGGATGACTACAATGAGCAGTTCTTC.

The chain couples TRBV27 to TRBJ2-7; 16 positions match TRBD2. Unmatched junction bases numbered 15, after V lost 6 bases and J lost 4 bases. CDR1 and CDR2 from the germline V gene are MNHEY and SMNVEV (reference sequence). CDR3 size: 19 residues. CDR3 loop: CASSSVGTSGRAILYEQYV. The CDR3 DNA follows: TGTGCCAGCAGCTCGGTCGGGACTAGCGGGAGGGCCATACTTTACGAGCAGTACGTC.

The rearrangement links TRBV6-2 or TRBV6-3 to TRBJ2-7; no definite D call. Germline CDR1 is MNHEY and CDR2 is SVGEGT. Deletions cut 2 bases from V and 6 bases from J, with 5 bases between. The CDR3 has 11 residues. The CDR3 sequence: CASSYRSEQYF. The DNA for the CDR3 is TGTGCCAGCAGTTACAGGAGCGAGCAGTACTTC.

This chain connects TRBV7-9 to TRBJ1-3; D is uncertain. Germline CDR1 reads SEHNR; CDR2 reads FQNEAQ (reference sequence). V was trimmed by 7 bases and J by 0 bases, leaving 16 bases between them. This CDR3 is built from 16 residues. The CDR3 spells CASKSKEIYSGNTIYF. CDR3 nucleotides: TGTGCCAGCAAATCAAAGGAGATATACTCTGGAAACACCATATATTTT.

CDR3 DNA sequence: TGTGCCAGCAGTTACTCGAGTAAAGAATATGGCTACACCTTC. Translated, it gives CASSYSSKEYGYTF. The rearrangement uses TRBV6-2 or TRBV6-3 and TRBJ1-2, with no clear D. The CDR3 sequence is 14 residues long. Germline V gives CDR1 MNHEY, CDR2 SVGEGT. With 0 bases removed from V and 5 bases from J, the gap between germline ends came to 10 bases.

The CDR3 is CASSLAGLGETQYF. The CDR3 region has the DNA TGTGCCAGCAGCTTAGCAGGGCTGGGAGAGACCCAGTACTTC. The rearrangement joins TRBV13 to TRBJ2-5, with D perhaps matching TRBD1 (5 bases). Deletions cut 1 base from V and 4 bases from J, with 10 bases between. The length of the CDR3 is 14 residues. The germline gives CDR1 PRHDT, CDR2 FYEKMQ (reference sequence).

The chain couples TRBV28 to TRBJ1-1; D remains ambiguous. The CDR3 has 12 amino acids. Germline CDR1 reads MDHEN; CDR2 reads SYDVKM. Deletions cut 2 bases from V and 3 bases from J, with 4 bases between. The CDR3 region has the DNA TGTGCCAGCAGTTTACGCCACACTGAAGCTTTCTTT. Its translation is CASSLRHTEAFF.

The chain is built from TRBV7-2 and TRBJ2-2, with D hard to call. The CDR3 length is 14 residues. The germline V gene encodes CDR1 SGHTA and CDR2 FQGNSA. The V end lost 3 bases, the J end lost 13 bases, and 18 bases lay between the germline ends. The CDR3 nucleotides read TGTGCCAGCAGCTTTAGTCCCCGCGACGGTCGGCTGTTTTTT. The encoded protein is CASSFSPRDGRLFF.

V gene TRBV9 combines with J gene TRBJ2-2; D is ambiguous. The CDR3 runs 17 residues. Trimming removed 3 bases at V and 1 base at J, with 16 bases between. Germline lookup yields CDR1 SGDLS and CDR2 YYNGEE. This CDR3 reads CASSDTLELLNTGELFF. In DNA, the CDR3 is TGTGCCAGCAGCGATACTTTGGAACTGTTGAACACCGGGGAGCTGTTTTTT. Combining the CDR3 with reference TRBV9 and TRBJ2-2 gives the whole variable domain DSGVTQTPKHLITATGQRVTLRCSPRSGDLSVYWYQQSLDQGLQFLIQYYNGEERAKGNILERFSAQQFPDLHSELNLSSLELGDSALYFCASSDTLELLNTGELFFGEGSRLTVL.

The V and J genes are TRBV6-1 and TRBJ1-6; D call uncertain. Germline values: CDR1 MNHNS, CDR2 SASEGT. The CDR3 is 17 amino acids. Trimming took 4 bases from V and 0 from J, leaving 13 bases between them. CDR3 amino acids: CASSAWVLSSYNSPLHF. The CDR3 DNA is TGTGCCAGCAGTGCGTGGGTCCTGAGCTCCTATAATTCACCCCTCCACTTT.

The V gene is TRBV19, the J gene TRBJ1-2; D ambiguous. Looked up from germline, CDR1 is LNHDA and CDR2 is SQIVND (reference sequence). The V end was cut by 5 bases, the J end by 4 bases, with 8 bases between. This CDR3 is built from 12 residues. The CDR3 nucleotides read TGTGCCAGTAGTTCGATGTCCTATGGCTACACCTTC. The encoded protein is CASSSMSYGYTF. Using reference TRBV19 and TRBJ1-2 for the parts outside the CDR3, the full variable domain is DGGITQSPKYLFRKEGQNVTLSCEQNLNHDAMYWYRQDPGQGLRLIYYSQIVNDFQKGDIAEGYSVSREKKESFPLTVTSAQKNPTAFYLCASSSMSYGYTFGSGTRLTVV.

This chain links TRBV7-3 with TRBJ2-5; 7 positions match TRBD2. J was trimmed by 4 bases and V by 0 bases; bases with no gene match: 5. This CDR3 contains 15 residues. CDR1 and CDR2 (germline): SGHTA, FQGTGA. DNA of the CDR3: TGTGCCAGCAGCTTAACGGGAGGGCCATCAGAGACCCAGTACTTC. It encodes CASSLTGGPSETQYF.

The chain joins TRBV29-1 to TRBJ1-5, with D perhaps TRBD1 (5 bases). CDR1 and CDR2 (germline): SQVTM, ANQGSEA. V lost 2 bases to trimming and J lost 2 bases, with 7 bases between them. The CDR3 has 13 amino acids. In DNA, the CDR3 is TGCAGCGTTGAAATACAGGGCAATCAGCCCCAGCATTTT. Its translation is CSVEIQGNQPQHF.

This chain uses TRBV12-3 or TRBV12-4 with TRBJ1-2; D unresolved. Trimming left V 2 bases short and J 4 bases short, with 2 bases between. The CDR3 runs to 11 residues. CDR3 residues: CASSLSYGYTF. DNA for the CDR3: TGTGCCAGCAGTTTAAGCTATGGCTACACCTTC.

CDR3 protein: CASSSYTANYGYTF. Here the CDR3 DNA reads TGTGCCAGCAGCTCTTATACAGCTAACTATGGCTACACCTTC. This chain joins TRBV27 and TRBJ1-2; D remains ambiguous. There are 14 residues in the CDR3. Trimming took 6 bases from V and 0 from J, leaving 11 bases between them. The germline CDR1 and CDR2 sequences are MNHEY and SMNVEV (reference sequence).

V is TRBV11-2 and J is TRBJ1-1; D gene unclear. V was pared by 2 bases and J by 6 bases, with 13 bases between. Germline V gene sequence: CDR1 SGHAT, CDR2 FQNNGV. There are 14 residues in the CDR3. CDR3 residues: CASSLLSSGAEAFF. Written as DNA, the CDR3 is TGTGCCAGCAGCTTATTAAGTAGTGGGGCTGAAGCTTTCTTT.

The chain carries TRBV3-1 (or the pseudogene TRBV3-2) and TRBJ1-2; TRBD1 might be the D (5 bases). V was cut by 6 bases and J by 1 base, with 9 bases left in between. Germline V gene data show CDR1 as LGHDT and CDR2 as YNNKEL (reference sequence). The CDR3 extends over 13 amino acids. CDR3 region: CASRGGLNYGYTF. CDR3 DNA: TGTGCCAGCAGGGGGGGTCTTAACTATGGCTACACCTTC.

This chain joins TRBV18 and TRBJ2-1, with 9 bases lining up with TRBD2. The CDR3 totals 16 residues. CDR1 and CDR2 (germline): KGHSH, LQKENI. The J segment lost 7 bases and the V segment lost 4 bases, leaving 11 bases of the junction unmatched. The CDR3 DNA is TGTGCCAGCTCACGCGGACTAGCGCTAGAGGTAAATGAGCAGTTCTTC. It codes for CASSRGLALEVNEQFF.

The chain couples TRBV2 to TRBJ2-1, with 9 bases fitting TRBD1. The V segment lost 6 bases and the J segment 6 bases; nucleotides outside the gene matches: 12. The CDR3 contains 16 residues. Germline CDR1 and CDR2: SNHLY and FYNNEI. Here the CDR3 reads CASRATGGKTTNEQFF. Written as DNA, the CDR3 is TGTGCCAGCAGAGCCACAGGGGGCAAAACCACCAATGAGCAGTTCTTC.

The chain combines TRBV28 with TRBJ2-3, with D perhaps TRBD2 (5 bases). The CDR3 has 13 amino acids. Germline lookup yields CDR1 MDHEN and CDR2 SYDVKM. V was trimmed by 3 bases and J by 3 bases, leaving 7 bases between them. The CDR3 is CASSFRRTDTQYF. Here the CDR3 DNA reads TGTGCCAGCAGTTTCAGGAGGACAGATACGCAGTATTTT.

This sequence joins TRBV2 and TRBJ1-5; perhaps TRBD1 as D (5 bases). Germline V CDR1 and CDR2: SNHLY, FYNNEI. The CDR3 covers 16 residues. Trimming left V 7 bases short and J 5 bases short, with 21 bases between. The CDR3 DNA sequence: TGTGCCAGCAATTGGGGAGGTGGGGGAGGGGATCAGCCCCAGCATTTT. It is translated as CASNWGGGGGDQPQHF.

The CDR3, as DNA: TGTGCCAGCAGCTTAGATCAGTCTAGCGGGAACTACGAGCAGTACGTC. The encoded protein is CASSLDQSSGNYEQYV. The J gene is TRBJ2-7, the V gene TRBV11-3; TRBD2 matches at 9 bases. With V trimmed by 0 bases and J by 3 bases, 6 bases remained unmatched. This CDR3 contains 16 residues. Germline assignment: CDR1 SGHNT and CDR2 YENEEA.

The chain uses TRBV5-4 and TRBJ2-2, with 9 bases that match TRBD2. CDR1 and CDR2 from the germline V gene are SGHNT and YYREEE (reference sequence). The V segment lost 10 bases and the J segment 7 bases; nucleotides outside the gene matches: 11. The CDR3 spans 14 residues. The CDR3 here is CAAGAGGFGGELFF. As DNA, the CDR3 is TGTGCCGCCGGAGCGGGGGGTTTTGGCGGGGAGCTGTTTTTT.

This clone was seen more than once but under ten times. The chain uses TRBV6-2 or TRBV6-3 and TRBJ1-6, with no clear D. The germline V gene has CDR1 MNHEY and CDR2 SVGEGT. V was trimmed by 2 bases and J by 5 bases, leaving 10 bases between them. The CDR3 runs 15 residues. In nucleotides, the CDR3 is TGTGCCAGCAGTTACCAAGGGCTAGATAATTCACCCCTCCACTTT. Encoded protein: CASSYQGLDNSPLHF.